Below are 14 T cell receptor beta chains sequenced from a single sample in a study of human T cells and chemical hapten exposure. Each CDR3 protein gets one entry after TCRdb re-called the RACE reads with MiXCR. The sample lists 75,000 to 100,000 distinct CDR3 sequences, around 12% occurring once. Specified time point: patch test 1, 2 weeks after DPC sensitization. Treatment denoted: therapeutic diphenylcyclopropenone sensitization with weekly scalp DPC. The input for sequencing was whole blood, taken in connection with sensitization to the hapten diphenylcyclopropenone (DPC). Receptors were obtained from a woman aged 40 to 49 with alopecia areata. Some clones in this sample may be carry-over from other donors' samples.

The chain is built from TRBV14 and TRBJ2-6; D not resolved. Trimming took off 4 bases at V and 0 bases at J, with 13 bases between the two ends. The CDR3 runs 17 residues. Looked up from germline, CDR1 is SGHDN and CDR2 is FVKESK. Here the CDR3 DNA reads TGTGCCAGCAGCCGCCTAGGGCAGAGCTCTGGGGCCAACGTCCTGACTTTC. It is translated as CASSRLGQSSGANVLTF.

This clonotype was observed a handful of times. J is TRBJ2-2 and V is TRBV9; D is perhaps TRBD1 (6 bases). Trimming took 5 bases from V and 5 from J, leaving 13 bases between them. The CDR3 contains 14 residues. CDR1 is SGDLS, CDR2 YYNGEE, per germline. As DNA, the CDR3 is TGTGCCAGCAGTCAGGGGCCGGGAACCGGGGAGCTGTTTTTT. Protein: CASSQGPGTGELFF.

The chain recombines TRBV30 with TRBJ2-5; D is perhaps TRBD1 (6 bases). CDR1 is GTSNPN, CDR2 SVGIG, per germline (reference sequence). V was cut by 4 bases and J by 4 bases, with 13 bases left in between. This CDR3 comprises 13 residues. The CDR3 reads CAWTPGHRETQYF. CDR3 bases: TGTGCCTGGACCCCGGGACACAGAGAGACCCAGTACTTC.

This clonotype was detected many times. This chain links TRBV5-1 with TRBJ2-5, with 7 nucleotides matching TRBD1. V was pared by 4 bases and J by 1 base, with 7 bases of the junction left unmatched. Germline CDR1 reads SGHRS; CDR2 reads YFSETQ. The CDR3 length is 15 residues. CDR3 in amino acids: CASSPATGPQETQYF. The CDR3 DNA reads TGCGCCAGCAGCCCGGCGACAGGGCCCCAAGAGACCCAGTACTTC.

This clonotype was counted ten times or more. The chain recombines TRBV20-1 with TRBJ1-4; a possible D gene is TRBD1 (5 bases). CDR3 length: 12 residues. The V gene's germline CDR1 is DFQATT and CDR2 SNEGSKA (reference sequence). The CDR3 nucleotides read TGCAGCGTTGTCCAAAACGGGGGAAAACTGTTTTTT. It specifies CSVVQNGGKLFF.

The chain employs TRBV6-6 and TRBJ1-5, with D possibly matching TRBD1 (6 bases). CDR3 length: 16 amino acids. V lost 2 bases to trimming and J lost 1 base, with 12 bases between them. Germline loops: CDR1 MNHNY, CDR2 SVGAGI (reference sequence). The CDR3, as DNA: TGTGCCAGCAGTTACGGGGCAGGGGAAAGCAATCAGCCCCAGCATTTT. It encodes CASSYGAGESNQPQHF.

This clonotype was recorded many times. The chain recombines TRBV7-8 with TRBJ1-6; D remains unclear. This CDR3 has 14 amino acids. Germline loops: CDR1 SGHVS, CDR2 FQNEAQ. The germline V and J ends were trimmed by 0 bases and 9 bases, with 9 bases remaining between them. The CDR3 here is CASSLAPPSSPLHF. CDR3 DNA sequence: TGTGCCAGCAGCTTAGCGCCTCCGAGTTCACCCCTCCACTTT. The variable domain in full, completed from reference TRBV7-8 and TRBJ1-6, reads GAGVSQSPRYKVAKRGQDVALRCDPISGHVSLFWYQQALGQGPEFLTYFQNEAQLDKSGLPSDRFFAERPEGSVSTLKIQRTQQEDSAVYLCASSLAPPSSPLHFGNGTRLTVT.

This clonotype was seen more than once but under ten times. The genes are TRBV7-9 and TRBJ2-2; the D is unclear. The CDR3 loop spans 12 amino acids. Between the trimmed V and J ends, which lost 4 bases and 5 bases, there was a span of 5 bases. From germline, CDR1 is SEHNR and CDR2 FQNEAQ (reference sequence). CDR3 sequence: CASSSQTGELFF. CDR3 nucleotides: TGTGCCAGCAGCTCCCAAACCGGGGAGCTGTTTTTT.

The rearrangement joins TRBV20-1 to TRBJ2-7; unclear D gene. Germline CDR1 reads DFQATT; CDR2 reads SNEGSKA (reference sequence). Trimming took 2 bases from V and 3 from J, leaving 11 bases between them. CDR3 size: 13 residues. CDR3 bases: TGCAGTGCTAGAACGGGTCCCCTCTACGAGCAGTACTTC. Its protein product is CSARTGPLYEQYF.

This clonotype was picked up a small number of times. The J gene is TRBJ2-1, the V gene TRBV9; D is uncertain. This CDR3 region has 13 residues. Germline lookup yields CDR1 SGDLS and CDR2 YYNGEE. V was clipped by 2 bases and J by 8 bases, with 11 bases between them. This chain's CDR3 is CASSVGPVHEQFF. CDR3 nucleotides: TGTGCCAGCAGCGTTGGCCCGGTCCATGAGCAGTTCTTC. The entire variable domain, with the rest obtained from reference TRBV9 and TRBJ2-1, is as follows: DSGVTQTPKHLITATGQRVTLRCSPRSGDLSVYWYQQSLDQGLQFLIQYYNGEERAKGNILERFSAQQFPDLHSELNLSSLELGDSALYFCASSVGPVHEQFFGPGTRLTVL.

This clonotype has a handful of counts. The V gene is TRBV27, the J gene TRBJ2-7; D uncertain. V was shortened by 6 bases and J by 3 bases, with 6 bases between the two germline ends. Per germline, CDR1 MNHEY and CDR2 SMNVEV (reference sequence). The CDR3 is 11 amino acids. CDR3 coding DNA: TGTGCCAGCAGACACGGCTACGAGCAGTACTTC. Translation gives CASRHGYEQYF.

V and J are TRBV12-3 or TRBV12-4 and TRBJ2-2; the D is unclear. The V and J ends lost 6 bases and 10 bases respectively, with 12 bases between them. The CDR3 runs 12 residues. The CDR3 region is CASSHEAQELFF. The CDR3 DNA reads TGTGCCAGCAGCCACGAGGCGCAGGAGCTGTTTTTT.

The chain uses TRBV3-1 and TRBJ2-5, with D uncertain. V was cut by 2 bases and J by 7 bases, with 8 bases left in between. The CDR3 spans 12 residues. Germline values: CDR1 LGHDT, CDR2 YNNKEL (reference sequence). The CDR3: CASSQREGTQYF. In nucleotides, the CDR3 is TGTGCCAGCAGCCAACGAGAAGGGACCCAGTACTTC.

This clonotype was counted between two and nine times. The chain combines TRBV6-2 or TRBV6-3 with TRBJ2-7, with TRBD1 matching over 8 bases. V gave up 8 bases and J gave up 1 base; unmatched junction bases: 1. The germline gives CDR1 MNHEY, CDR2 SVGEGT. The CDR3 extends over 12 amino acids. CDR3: CASQGASYEQYF. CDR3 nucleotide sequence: TGTGCCAGCCAGGGGGCTTCCTACGAGCAGTACTTC.